This T cell receptor beta chain appears in the sequencing data of a study of blood T cells in healthy people across ages. This clonotype was seen more than once but under ten times. The CDR3 is 15 amino acids. The trim removed 3 bases at V and 5 bases at J, leaving 12 bases unmatched. The germline V gene has CDR1 SQVTM and CDR2 ANQGSEA. With a J-beta primer mix and a sample-barcoded 5' primer, a second PCR ran about 7 to 12 cycles. TCRdb analysed the 5' RACE reads with MiXCR anew, one entry per CDR3 protein. The sample has hundreds of thousands of distinct CDR3 sequences, 40% to 50% seen once. This chain links TRBV29-1 with TRBJ2-7; 8 nucleotides align to TRBD1. Sequences were obtained from blood. The sequence came from an elderly man in good health. The CDR3 DNA is TGCAGCGTTGATCTGTCTAGACAGGGGATCGACGAGCAGTACTTC. Translated: CSVDLSRQGIDEQYF.